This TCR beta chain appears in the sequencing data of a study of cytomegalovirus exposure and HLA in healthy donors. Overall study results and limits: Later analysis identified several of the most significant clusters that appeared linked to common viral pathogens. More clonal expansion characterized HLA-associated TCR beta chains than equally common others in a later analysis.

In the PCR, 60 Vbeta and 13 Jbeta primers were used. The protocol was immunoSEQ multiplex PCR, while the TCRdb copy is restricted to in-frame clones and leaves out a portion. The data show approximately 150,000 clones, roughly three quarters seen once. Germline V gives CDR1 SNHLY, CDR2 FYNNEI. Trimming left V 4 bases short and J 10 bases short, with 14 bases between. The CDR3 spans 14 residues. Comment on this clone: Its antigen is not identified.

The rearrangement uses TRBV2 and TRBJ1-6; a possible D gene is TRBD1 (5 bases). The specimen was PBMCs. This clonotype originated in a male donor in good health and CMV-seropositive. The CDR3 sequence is CASSVQGADSPLHF. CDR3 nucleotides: TGTGCCAGCAGTGTACAAGGGGCCGACTCACCCCTCCACTTT. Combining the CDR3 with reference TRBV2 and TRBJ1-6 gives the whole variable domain EPEVTQTPSHQVTQMGQEVILRCVPISNHLYFYWYRQILGQKVEFLVSFYNNEISEKSEIFDDQFSVERPDGSNFTLKIRSTKLEDSAMYFCASSVQGADSPLHFGNGTRLTVT.